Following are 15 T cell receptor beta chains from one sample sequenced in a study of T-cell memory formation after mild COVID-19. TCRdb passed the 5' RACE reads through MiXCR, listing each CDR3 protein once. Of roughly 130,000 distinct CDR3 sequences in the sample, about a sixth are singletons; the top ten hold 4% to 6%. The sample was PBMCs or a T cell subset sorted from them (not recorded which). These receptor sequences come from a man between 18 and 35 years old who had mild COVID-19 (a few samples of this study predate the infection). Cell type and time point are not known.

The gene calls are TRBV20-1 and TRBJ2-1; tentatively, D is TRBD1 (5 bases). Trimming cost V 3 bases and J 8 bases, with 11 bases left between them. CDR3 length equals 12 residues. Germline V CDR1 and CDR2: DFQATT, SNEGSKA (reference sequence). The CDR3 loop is CSARGRVDEQFF. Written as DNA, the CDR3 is TGCAGTGCTAGGGGCAGGGTGGATGAGCAGTTCTTC.

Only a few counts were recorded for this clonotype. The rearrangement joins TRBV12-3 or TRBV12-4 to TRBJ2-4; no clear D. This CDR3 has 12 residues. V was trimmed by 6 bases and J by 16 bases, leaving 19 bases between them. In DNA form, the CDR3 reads TGTGCCAGCAGCCCCTCCCTGCGGAGAATCTACTTC. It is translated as CASSPSLRRIYF.

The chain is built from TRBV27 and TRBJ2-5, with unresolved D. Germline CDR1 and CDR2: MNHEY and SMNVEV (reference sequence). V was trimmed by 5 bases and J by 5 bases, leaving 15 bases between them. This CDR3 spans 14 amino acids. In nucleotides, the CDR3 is TGTGCCAGCAGTCCAAACGATCGTGTGGAGACCCAGTACTTC. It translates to CASSPNDRVETQYF.

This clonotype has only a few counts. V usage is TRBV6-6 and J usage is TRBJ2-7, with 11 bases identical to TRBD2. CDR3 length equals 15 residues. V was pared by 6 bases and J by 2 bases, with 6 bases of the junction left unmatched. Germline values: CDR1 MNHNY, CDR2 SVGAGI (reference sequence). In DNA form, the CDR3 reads TGTGCCAGCAGGCTCGGGACTAGCGGAGCCTACGAGCAGTACGTC. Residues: CASRLGTSGAYEQYV.

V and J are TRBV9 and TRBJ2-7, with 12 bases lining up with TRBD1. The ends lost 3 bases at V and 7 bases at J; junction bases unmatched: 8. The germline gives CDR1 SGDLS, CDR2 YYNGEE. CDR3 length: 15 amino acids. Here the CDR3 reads CASSARDRGRLEQYF. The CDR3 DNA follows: TGTGCCAGCAGCGCCCGGGACAGGGGGCGCTTGGAGCAGTACTTC.

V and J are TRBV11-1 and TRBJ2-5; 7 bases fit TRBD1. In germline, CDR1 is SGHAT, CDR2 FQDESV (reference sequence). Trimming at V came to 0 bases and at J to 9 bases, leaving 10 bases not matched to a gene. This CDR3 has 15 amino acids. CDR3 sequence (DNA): TGTGCCAGCAGCTTAGCACAGGGGCAGGAAGGGGCCCAGTACTTC. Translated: CASSLAQGQEGAQYF.

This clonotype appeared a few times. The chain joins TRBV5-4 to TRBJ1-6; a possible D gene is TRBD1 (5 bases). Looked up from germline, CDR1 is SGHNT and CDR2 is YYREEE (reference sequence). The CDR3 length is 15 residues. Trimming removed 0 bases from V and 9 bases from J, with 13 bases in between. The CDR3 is CASSLDRGAGSPLHF. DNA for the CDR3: TGTGCCAGCAGCTTGGACCGAGGGGCGGGTTCACCCCTCCACTTT.

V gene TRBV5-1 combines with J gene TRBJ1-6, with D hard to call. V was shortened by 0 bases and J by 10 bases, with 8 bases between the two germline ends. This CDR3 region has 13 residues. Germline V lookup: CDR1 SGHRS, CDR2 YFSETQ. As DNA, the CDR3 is TGCGCCAGCAGCTTGGCCGGGAGGTCACCCCTCCACTTT. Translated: CASSLAGRSPLHF.

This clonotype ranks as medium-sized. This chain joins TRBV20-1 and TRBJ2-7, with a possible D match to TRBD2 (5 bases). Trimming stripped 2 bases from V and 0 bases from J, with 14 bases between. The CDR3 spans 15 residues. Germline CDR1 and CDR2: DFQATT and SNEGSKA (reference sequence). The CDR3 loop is CSARPGLLSSYEQYF. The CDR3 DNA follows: TGCAGTGCTAGACCCGGACTGTTGAGCTCCTACGAGCAGTACTTC.

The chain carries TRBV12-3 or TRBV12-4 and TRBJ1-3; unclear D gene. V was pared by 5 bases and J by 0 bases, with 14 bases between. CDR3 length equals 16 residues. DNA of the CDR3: TGTGCCAGCAGTCCCCCAGCACCTTACTCTGGAAACACCATATATTTT. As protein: CASSPPAPYSGNTIYF.

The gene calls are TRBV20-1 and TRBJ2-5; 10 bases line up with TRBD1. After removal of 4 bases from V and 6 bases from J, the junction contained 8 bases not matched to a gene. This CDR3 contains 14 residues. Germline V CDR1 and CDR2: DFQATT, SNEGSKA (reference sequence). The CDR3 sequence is CSANRQGASQTQYF. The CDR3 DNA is TGCAGTGCTAACCGACAGGGGGCCTCCCAGACCCAGTACTTC.

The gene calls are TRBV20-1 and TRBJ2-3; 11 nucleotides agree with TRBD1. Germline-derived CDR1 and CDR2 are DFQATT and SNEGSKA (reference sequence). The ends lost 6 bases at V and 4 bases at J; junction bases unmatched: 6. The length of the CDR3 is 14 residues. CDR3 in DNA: TGCAGTGCCGGAAAGGGACAGGGGGCAGATACGCAGTATTTT. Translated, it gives CSAGKGQGADTQYF.

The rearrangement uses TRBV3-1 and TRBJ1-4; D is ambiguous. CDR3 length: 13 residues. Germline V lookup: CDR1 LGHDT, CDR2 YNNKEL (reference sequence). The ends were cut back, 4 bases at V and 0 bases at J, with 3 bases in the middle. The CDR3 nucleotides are TGTGCCAGCAGCCGCACAACTAATGAAAAACTGTTTTTT. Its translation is CASSRTTNEKLFF. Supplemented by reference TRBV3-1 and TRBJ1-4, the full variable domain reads DTAVSQTPKYLVTQMGNDKSIKCEQNLGHDTMYWYKQDSKKFLKIMFSYNNKELIINETVPNRFSPKSPDKAHLNLHINSLELGDSAVYFCASSRTTNEKLFFGSGTQLSVL.

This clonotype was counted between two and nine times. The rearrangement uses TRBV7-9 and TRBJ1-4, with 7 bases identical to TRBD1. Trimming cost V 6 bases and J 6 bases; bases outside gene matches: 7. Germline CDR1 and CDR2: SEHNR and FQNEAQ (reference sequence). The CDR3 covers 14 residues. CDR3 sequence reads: CASSSQGPYEKLFF. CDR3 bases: TGTGCCAGCAGTTCACAGGGGCCTTATGAAAAACTGTTTTTT.

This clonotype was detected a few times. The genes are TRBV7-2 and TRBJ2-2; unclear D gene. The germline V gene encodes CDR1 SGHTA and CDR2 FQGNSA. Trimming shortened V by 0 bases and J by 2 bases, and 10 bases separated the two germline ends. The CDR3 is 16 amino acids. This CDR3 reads CASSLAHQVNTGELFF. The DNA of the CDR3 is TGTGCCAGCAGCTTAGCGCACCAGGTTAACACCGGGGAGCTGTTTTTT.